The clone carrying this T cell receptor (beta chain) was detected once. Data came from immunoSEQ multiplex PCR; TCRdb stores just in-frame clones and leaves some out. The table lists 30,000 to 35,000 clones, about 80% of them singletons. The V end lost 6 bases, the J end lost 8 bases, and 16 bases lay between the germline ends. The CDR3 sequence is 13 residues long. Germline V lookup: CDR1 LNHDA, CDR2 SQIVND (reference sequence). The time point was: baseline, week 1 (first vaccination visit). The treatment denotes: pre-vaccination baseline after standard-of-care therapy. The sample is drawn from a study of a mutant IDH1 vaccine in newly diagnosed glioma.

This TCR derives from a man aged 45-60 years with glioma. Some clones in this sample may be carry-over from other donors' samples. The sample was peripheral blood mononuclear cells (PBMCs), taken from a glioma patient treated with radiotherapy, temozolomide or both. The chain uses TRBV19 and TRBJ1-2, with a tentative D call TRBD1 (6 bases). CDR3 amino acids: CASRKQGPGGYTF. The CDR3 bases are TGTGCCAGTAGAAAACAGGGCCCCGGGGGCTACACCTTC. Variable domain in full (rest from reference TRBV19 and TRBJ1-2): DGGITQSPKYLFRKEGQNVTLSCEQNLNHDAMYWYRQDPGQGLRLIYYSQIVNDFQKGDIAEGYSVSREKKESFPLTVTSAQKNPTAFYLCASRKQGPGGYTFGSGTRLTVV.